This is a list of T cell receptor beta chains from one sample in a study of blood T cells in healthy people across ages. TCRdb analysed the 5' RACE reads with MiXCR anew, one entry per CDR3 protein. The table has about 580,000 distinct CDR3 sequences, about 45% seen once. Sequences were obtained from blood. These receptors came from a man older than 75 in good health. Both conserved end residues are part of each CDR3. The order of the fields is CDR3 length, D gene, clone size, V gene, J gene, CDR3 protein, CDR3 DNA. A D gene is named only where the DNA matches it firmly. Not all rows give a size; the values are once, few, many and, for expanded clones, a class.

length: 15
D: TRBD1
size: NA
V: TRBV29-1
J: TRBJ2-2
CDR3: CSVEGDSPDTGELFF
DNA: TGCAGCGTTGAAGGGGACAGTCCGGACACCGGGGAGCTGTTTTTT

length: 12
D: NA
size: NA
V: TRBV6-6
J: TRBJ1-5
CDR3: CASGGSAGPQHF
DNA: TGTGCCAGCGGGGGCAGCGCAGGACCCCAGCATTTT

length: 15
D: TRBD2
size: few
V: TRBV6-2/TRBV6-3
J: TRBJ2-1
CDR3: CASSRASGSRGEQFF
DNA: TGTGCCAGCAGTAGGGCTAGCGGGAGTAGGGGTGAGCAGTTCTTC

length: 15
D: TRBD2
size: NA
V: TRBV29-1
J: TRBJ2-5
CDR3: CSVGSLAGGSETQYF
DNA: TGCAGCGTTGGTTCACTGGCGGGAGGGTCGGAGACCCAGTACTTC

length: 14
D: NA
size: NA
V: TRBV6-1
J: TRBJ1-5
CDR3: CASNDRDQNQPQHF
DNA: TGTGCCAGCAATGACCGGGACCAGAATCAGCCCCAGCATTTT

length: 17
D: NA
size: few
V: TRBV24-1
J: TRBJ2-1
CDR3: CATSDSSGEAPYNEQFF
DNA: TGTGCCACCAGTGACTCTTCCGGGGAGGCCCCCTACAATGAGCAGTTCTTC

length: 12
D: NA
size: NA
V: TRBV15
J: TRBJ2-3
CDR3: CATSRGSDTQYF
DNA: TGTGCCACCAGCAGAGGTTCCGATACGCAGTATTTT

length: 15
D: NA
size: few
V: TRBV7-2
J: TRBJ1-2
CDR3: CASSPPGRSGYGYTF
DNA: TGTGCCAGCAGCCCTCCGGGCCGATCGGGCTATGGCTACACCTTC

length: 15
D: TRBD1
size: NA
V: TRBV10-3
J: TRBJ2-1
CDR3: CAISESGQGAGEQFF
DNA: TGTGCCATCAGTGAGTCGGGACAGGGGGCTGGGGAGCAGTTCTTC

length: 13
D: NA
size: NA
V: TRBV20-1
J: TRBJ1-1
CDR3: CSVPGGISTEAFF
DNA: TGCAGTGTCCCTGGGGGGATCTCCACTGAAGCTTTCTTT

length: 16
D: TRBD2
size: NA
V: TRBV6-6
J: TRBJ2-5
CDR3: CASRLAKGSGGVEQYF
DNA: TGTGCCAGCAGATTAGCTAAGGGTAGCGGGGGAGTGGAGCAGTACTTC

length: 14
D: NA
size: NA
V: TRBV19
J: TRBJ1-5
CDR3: CASSIEGKNQPQHF
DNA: TGTGCCAGTAGTATTGAGGGGAAAAATCAGCCCCAGCATTTT

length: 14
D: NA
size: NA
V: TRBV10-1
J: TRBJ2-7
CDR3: CASSRTEPPYEQYF
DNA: TGCGCCAGCAGCCGGACAGAACCTCCCTACGAGCAGTACTTC

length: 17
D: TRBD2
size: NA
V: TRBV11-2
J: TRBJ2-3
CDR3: CASSFQGLAGSTDTQYF
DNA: TGTGCCAGCAGCTTCCAAGGACTAGCGGGGAGCACAGATACGCAGTATTTT

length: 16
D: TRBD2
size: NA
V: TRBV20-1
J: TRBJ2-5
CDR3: CSAGESLAGVRETQYF
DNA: TGCAGTGCCGGAGAGTCACTAGCGGGAGTAAGGGAGACCCAGTACTTC